A selection of T cell receptor beta chains follows, all from one sample in a study of response to subunit inactivated influenza vaccine. TCRdb independently ran MiXCR on the RT-PCR reads; one entry per CDR3 protein. The repertoire includes hundreds of thousands of distinct CDR3 sequences, approximately 15% of them detected once, and approximately 10% sits in the top ten. The sample was PBMCs from blood, taken 12 days after vaccination. Every receptor here comes from a man aged 45 to 65 who received an inactivated influenza vaccine. CDR3s include the opening cysteine and the closing phenylalanine or tryptophan. A D gene is named only where the DNA matches it firmly. Rows may omit the clone size; those that give it use once, few, many or a size class.

d_gene	v_gene	j_gene	abundance	CDR3aa	CDR3nt
TRBD2	TRBV7-2	TRBJ2-5	.	CASSLSSGRVETQYF	TGTGCCAGCAGCTTATCTAGCGGGAGGGTGGAGACCCAGTACTTC
.	TRBV11-2	TRBJ2-7	many	CASTRGGGQYF	TGTGCCAGCACCAGAGGTGGAGGGCAGTACTTC
.	TRBV30	TRBJ1-2	.	CAWSLRGTNYGYTF	TGTGCCTGGAGTTTACGGGGGACTAACTATGGCTACACCTTC
.	TRBV7-8	TRBJ2-5	few	CASSLAGLAWKSYF	TGTGCCAGCAGCTTAGCGGGGTTAGCGTGGAAGTCGTACTTC
.	TRBV5-1	TRBJ2-7	few	CASSSGSVYEQYF	TGCGCCAGCAGCTCCGGAAGTGTGTACGAGCAGTACTTC
TRBD2	TRBV29-1	TRBJ2-5	many	CSVAIAGGQETQYF	TGCAGCGTCGCTATAGCGGGAGGCCAAGAGACCCAGTACTTC
.	TRBV27	TRBJ2-3	.	CASSRGAIFTDTQYF	TGTGCCAGCAGCCGCGGGGCCATATTCACAGATACGCAGTATTTT
TRBD2	TRBV27	TRBJ2-1	few	CASSRLAGENWDSYNEQFF	TGTGCCAGCAGTCGACTAGCGGGAGAAAATTGGGACTCCTACAATGAGCAGTTCTTC
TRBD1	TRBV12-3/TRBV12-4	TRBJ1-1	.	CASSRTLDRGRAAFF	TGTGCCAGCAGCCGAACTCTAGACAGGGGGCGGGCGGCTTTCTTT
TRBD2	TRBV7-9	TRBJ2-7	.	CASRPGTSHYEQYF	TGTGCCAGCCGCCCCGGGACTAGCCACTACGAGCAGTACTTC
.	TRBV12-3/TRBV12-4	TRBJ1-2	many	CASSAHPGNYGYTF	TGTGCCAGCAGTGCTCACCCTGGGAACTATGGCTACACCTTC
.	TRBV10-2	TRBJ2-2	few	CAGGGELFF	TGCGCCGGGGGCGGGGAGCTGTTTTTT
.	TRBV29-1	TRBJ1-5	.	CSVVQSGSGNQPQHF	TGCAGCGTTGTTCAGTCAGGGAGCGGCAATCAGCCCCAGCATTTT
TRBD1	TRBV15	TRBJ2-2	few	CATSSGGQGNTGELFF	TGTGCCACCAGCAGTGGGGGACAGGGCAACACCGGGGAGCTGTTTTTT
.	TRBV4-1	TRBJ2-7	.	CASSQFAPPGPISRAYEQYF	TGCGCCAGCAGCCAATTTGCCCCCCCGGGCCCCATCAGTCGAGCCTACGAGCAGTACTTC
TRBD2	TRBV10-3	TRBJ2-1	.	CAISGLAGEHNEQFF	TGTGCCATCAGTGGTTTAGCGGGCGAACACAATGAGCAGTTCTTC
TRBD2	TRBV7-9	TRBJ2-2	.	CASSALAGATGELFF	TGTGCCAGCAGCGCGCTAGCGGGGGCTACCGGGGAGCTGTTTTTT
.	TRBV4-3	TRBJ2-2	many	CASSQDWGIAGELFF	TGCGCCAGCAGCCAGGATTGGGGTATCGCCGGGGAGCTGTTTTTT
.	TRBV6-6	TRBJ2-4	.	CACSYGQKDIQYF	TGTGCCTGCAGTTACGGGCAGAAGGACATTCAGTACTTC
TRBD1	TRBV5-1	TRBJ2-6	.	CASSSRQGSGANVLTF	TGCGCCAGCAGCTCCCGACAGGGCTCTGGGGCCAACGTCCTGACTTTC
.	TRBV5-1	TRBJ1-2	.	CASSLTQSPGSLDYGYTF	TGCGCCAGCAGCTTGACCCAATCCCCGGGCAGCTTAGACTATGGCTACACCTTC
TRBD1	TRBV7-8	TRBJ1-2	few	CASSSTMTGISYGYTF	TGTGCCAGCAGCTCGACTATGACAGGGATATCCTATGGCTACACCTTC
.	TRBV18	TRBJ2-1	few	CASSTGSRSYNEQFF	TGTGCCAGCTCAACAGGATCACGGTCCTACAATGAGCAGTTCTTC
TRBD1	TRBV20-1	TRBJ1-2	many	CSKPGQGNYGYTF	TGCAGTAAACCGGGACAGGGCAACTATGGCTACACCTTC
.	TRBV5-1	TRBJ1-1	few	CASSLADQNTEAFF	TGCGCCAGCAGCTTGGCCGATCAGAACACTGAAGCTTTCTTT